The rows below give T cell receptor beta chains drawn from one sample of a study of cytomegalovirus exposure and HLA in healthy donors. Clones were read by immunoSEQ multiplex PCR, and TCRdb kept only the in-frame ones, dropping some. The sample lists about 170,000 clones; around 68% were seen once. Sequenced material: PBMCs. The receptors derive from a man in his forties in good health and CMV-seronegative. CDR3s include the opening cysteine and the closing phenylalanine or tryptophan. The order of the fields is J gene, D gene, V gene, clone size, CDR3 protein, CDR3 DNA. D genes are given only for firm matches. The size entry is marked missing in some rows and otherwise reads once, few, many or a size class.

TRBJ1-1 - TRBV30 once CAWSVLTRTVNTEAFF TGTGCCTGGAGTGTACTAACTAGGACAGTGAACACTGAAGCTTTCTTT
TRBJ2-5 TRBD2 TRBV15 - CATSRAYGGRETQYF TGTGCCACCAGCAGAGCTTACGGGGGGAGAGAGACCCAGTACTTC
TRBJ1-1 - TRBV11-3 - CASSIRANTEAFF TGTGCCAGCAGCATCAGGGCCAACACTGAAGCTTTCTTT
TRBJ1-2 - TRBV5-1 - CASSLGQVSNYGYTF TGCGCCAGCAGCTTAGGACAAGTCTCTAACTATGGCTACACCTTC
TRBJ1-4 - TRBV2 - CASTGRGGREEKLFF TGTGCCAGCACCGGACGAGGAGGGAGAGAAGAAAAACTGTTTTTT
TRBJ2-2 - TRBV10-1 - CASSEDRITGELFF TGCGCCAGCAGTGAGGACAGAATCACCGGGGAGCTGTTTTTT
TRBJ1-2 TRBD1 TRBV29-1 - CSVQLTGGYGYTF TGCAGCGTTCAACTCACAGGGGGCTATGGCTACACCTTC
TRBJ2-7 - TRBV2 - CASSATLPGTSISYEQYF TGTGCCAGCAGTGCAACTTTGCCCGGGACATCGATCTCCTACGAGCAGTACTTC
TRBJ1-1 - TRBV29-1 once CSVQGGGGRAGNTEAFF TGCAGCGTACAAGGGGGGGGCGGTAGGGCGGGTAACACTGAAGCTTTCTTT
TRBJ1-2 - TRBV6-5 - CATNYGANYGYTF TGTGCCACGAACTACGGGGCTAACTATGGCTACACCTTC
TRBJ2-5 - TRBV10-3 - CATAADPRETQYF TGTGCCACCGCGGCAGATCCCCGAGAGACCCAGTACTTC
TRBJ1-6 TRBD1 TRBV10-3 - CASKQGTSYNSPLHF TGTGCCAGTAAACAGGGGACTTCGTATAATTCACCCCTCCACTTT
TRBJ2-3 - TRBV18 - CASSKDSGPAEDTQYF TGTGCCAGCTCAAAGGACAGTGGCCCCGCGGAAGATACGCAGTATTTT
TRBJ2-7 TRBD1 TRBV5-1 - CASSLGLDRGQWGNYEQYF TGCGCCAGCAGCTTGGGGTTGGACAGGGGGCAGTGGGGAAACTACGAGCAGTACTTC
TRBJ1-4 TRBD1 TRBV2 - CARLGQGRNEKLFF TGTGCCAGGCTAGGACAGGGCCGCAATGAAAAACTGTTTTTT
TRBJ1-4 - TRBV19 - CASKLRGVNEKLFF TGTGCCAGTAAGCTCAGGGGAGTTAATGAAAAACTGTTTTTT